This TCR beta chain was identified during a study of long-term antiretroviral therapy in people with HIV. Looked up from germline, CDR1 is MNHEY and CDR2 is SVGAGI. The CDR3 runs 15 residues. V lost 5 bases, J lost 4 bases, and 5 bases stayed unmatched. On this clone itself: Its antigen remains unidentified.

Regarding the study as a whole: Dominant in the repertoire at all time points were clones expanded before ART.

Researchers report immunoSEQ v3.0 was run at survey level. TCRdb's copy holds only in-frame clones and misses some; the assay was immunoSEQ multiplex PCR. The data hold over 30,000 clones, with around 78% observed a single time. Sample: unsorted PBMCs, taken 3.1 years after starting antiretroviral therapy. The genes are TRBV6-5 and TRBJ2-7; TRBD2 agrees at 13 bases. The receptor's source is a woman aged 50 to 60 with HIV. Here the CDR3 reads CASSTRLAGGYEQYF. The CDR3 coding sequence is TGTGCCAGCAGTACTCGACTAGCGGGGGGTTACGAGCAGTACTTC.